This T cell receptor beta chain came from a study of blood T cell repertoires in COVID-19. V lost 4 bases, J lost 9 bases, and 13 bases lay in between. Per germline, CDR1 LNHDA and CDR2 SQIVND (reference sequence). The CDR3 has 13 residues. Clones were read by immunoSEQ multiplex PCR, and TCRdb kept only the in-frame ones, dropping some. In the table there are 250,000 to 350,000 clones, roughly 90% of which are singletons. The J gene is TRBJ1-5, the V gene TRBV19, with D possibly being TRBD1 (6 bases). Sample: peripheral blood. The sequence was collected from a woman aged 25 to 39 with COVID-19, enrolled during active disease. CDR3: CASSTNRDTPQHF. The CDR3 DNA follows: TGTGCCAGTAGTACAAACAGGGACACGCCCCAGCATTTT.